This T cell receptor (beta chain) was identified during a study of cytomegalovirus exposure and HLA in healthy donors. For this clone: Its target is unknown.

General study results and limits: In vitro, three CMV-associated chains proved specific for CMV antigens. The listing of 150 to 200 TCR beta chains classed them as cytomegalovirus-associated. According to a later analysis, TCR clusters from the first cohort tended to co-occur in the 100 to 150 validation repertoires.

The germline V and J ends were trimmed by 5 bases and 2 bases, with 16 bases remaining between them. The V gene's germline CDR1 is SNHLY and CDR2 FYNNEI. The CDR3 contains 15 residues. The validation cohort, a group of more than 100 subjects, included the donors and was separate from the roughly 670-subject first cohort. The protocol was immunoSEQ multiplex PCR, while the TCRdb copy is restricted to in-frame clones and leaves out a portion. The repertoire includes roughly 270,000 clones, approximately 88% of them detected once, and approximately 0.95% sits in the top ten. Input material: PBMCs. V and J are TRBV2 and TRBJ2-7; tentatively, D is TRBD2 (5 bases). The TCR comes from a woman in her late teens or twenties in good health and CMV-seronegative. DNA of the CDR3: TGTGCCAGCAGTTACCGGACTGAGTCTACCTACGAGCAGTACTTC. This gives the protein CASSYRTESTYEQYF.